These 21 T cell receptor beta chains came from one sample sequenced in a study. TCRdb analysed the 5' RACE reads with MiXCR anew, one entry per CDR3 protein. The table lists about 53,000 distinct CDR3 sequences, roughly a quarter of them singletons, with more than 3% in the top ten. Specimen: tumor-infiltrating naive CD4+ T cells sorted from the breast tumor. The subset was: naive CD4+ T cells, CD4+CD45RA+CD25-. The receptors derive from a female donor with breast cancer.

Comment on this clonotype: Because the CDR3 is missing its conserved closing phenylalanine or tryptophan, this is likely a read error. This CDR3 is CASSPTAGVEQFV. Written as DNA, the CDR3 is TGCGCCAGCAGCCCGACGGCGGGGGTTGAGCAGTTCGTC. The chain joins TRBV4-1 to TRBJ2-1; 7 nucleotides line up with TRBD2. Trimming took 4 bases from V and 9 from J; bases not matched to a gene: 6. In germline, CDR1 is MGHRA, CDR2 YSYEKL. This CDR3 comprises 13 residues.

The sample holds a few counts of this clonotype. This chain joins TRBV5-1 and TRBJ2-5, with 9 nucleotides matching TRBD2. The CDR3 runs to 13 residues. Germline V CDR1 and CDR2: SGHRS, YFSETQ. V dropped 7 bases and J dropped 5; count of bases not matched to a gene: 6. DNA of the CDR3: TGCGCCAGCGGAGTAGCGGGAGTGGAGACCCAGTACTTC. It is translated as CASGVAGVETQYF.

The table lists this clonotype with many counts. The chain recombines TRBV5-1 with TRBJ2-7, with D possibly TRBD1 on 5 matching bases. Germline V gene sequence: CDR1 SGHRS, CDR2 YFSETQ. With 0 bases removed from V and 4 bases from J, the gap between germline ends came to 14 bases. This CDR3 comprises 15 residues. For the CDR3, the DNA is TGCGCCAGCAGCTTGGGATGGGTAGGGGTATACGAGCAGTACTTC. This sequence encodes CASSLGWVGVYEQYF.

Points on this clonotype: Given the absence of the conserved phenylalanine or tryptophan at the CDR3 end, a read error is likely. No DNA is shown, since the ends of the CDR3 on it are uncertain; the CDR3 is the one TCRdb lists. The V gene is TRBV5-1, the J gene TRBJ2-3. The CDR3 numbers 13 amino acids, ends counted. Germline V CDR1 and CDR2: SGHRS, YFSETQ. CDR3 region: CASSSAIADTRYS.

The rearrangement links TRBV11-2 to TRBJ2-7; D tentatively reads TRBD1 or TRBD2 (5 bases each). The V gene's germline CDR1 is SGHAT and CDR2 FQNNGV. V gave up 4 bases and J gave up 0 bases, with 16 bases separating them. CDR3 size: 16 residues. The CDR3 loop reads CASSSPGTLDSYEQYF. The DNA for the CDR3 is TGTGCCAGCAGCTCCCCCGGGACCCTGGACTCCTACGAGCAGTACTTC.

This clonotype was observed a few times. The V gene is TRBV5-1, the J gene TRBJ2-4; possibly TRBD2 for D (6 bases). V dropped 2 bases and J dropped 8 bases, with 17 bases sitting between them. The CDR3 runs to 15 residues. Per germline, CDR1 SGHRS and CDR2 YFSETQ. The CDR3 reads CASSFSPQRGDIQYF. In nucleotides, the CDR3 is TGCGCCAGCAGCTTTTCCCCCCAACGCGGGGACATTCAGTACTTC.

This clonotype occurred a few times. The chain carries TRBV5-1 and TRBJ1-1, with D maybe TRBD1 (5 bases). Germline V lookup: CDR1 SGHRS, CDR2 YFSETQ. The V end was cut by 0 bases, the J end by 1 base, with 13 bases between. The CDR3 spans 16 residues. The CDR3 spells CASSLAGGAGNTEAFF. DNA of the CDR3: TGCGCCAGCAGCTTGGCTGGGGGAGCGGGGAACACTGAAGCTTTCTTT. The full variable domain, its missing parts supplied by reference TRBV5-1 and TRBJ1-1, is KAGVTQTPRYLIKTRGQQVTLSCSPISGHRSVSWYQQTPGQGLQFLFEYFSETQRNKGNFPGRFSGRQFSNSRSEMNVSTLELGDSALYLCASSLAGGAGNTEAFFGQGTRLTVV.

The table lists this clonotype with a few counts. The chain combines TRBV7-2 with TRBJ2-1; 10 bases agree with TRBD1. The CDR3 spans 14 residues. The trim removed 5 bases at V and 6 bases at J, leaving 4 bases unmatched. CDR1 is SGHTA, CDR2 FQGNSA, per germline. The CDR3 loop reads CASSARQGANEQFF. In DNA form, the CDR3 reads TGTGCCAGCAGCGCCCGACAGGGGGCCAATGAGCAGTTCTTC.

The sample holds a few counts of this clonotype. The rearrangement uses TRBV6-2 or TRBV6-3 and TRBJ2-3; D remains ambiguous. Trimming cost V 7 bases and J 7 bases, with 21 bases left between them. This CDR3 is 15 amino acids long. Looked up from germline, CDR1 is MNHEY and CDR2 is SVGEGT. This chain's CDR3 is CASTNRATIFNTQYF. CDR3 in DNA: TGTGCCAGCACAAACCGGGCTACAATTTTTAATACGCAGTATTTT.

The chain employs TRBV12-3 or TRBV12-4 and TRBJ2-4; the match to TRBD1 covers 10 bases. The CDR3 has 16 amino acids. The V gene end was trimmed by 1 base and the J gene end by 8 bases; junction bases not matched to a gene: 8. CDR3 in amino acids: CASSLVGQGIHHIQYF. In DNA form, the CDR3 reads TGTGCCAGCAGTTTAGTGGGACAGGGGATTCATCACATTCAGTACTTC.

The chain couples TRBV5-1 to TRBJ1-4; 7 bases are a match to TRBD1. Germline V CDR1 and CDR2: SGHRS, YFSETQ. The CDR3 is made up of 14 amino acids. With V trimmed by 1 base and J by 5 bases, 2 bases remained unmatched. CDR3 nucleotide sequence: TGCGCCAGCAGCTTGACAGGGGAGAATGAAAAACTGTTTTTT. It is translated as CASSLTGENEKLFF.

The chain joins TRBV9 to TRBJ2-7; the match to TRBD2 covers 11 bases. V shed 4 bases and J 7 bases; nucleotides not matched to a gene: 10. Germline lookup yields CDR1 SGDLS and CDR2 YYNGEE. This CDR3 has 15 residues. CDR3 region: CASSSGLAAPWEQYF. CDR3 sequence (DNA): TGTGCCAGCAGCTCGGGACTAGCGGCCCCCTGGGAGCAGTACTTC.

The chain couples TRBV7-8 to TRBJ2-5; 9 nucleotides agree with TRBD1. The trim removed 4 bases at V and 4 bases at J, leaving 10 bases unmatched. The CDR3 has 16 amino acids. In germline, CDR1 is SGHVS, CDR2 FQNEAQ. CDR3 sequence: CASSSSGTGRGETQYF. In nucleotides, the CDR3 is TGTGCCAGCAGCTCCTCCGGGACAGGGCGGGGAGAGACCCAGTACTTC.

Remarks on this clonotype: At one end the junction does not follow the germline gene, possibly because of a read error. The J gene is TRBJ2-7, the V gene TRBV5-5; the D is unclear. CDR3 length equals 12 residues. Germline V gene sequence: CDR1 SGHKS, CDR2 YYEKEE (reference sequence). The CDR3: CASGFETGEQYF. As DNA, the CDR3 is TGTGCCAGCGGCTTTGAGACGGGCGAGCAGTACTTC.

This clonotype was seen a few times. The genes are TRBV6-6 and TRBJ1-1; the D gene is possibly TRBD1 (6 bases). This CDR3 is 14 amino acids long. CDR1 MNHNY and CDR2 SVGAGI come from the germline V gene (reference sequence). The V gene lost 7 bases and the J gene lost 6 bases, with 18 bases spanning the gap. CDR3 sequence (DNA): TGTGCCAGCACTTCCCGGGGGCCCGGGGCTGAAGCTTTCTTT. Its translation is CASTSRGPGAEAFF.

Comment on this clonotype: The final CDR3 position lacks the conserved phenylalanine or tryptophan, pointing to a likely read error. The J gene is TRBJ2-7, the V gene TRBV28; D is perhaps TRBD1 or TRBD2 (5 bases each). The V gene's germline CDR1 is MDHEN and CDR2 SYDVKM. This CDR3 is built from 12 residues. The V gene lost 6 bases and the J gene lost 7 bases, with 13 bases spanning the gap. The CDR3, as DNA: TGTGCCAGCAGGGAAAGGGACCTTGAGCAGTACCTC. Amino acid sequence: CASRERDLEQYL.

This chain uses TRBV12-2 with TRBJ2-7; TRBD1 is the table's D call, not checked against the DNA. TRBV12-2 is flagged as a pseudogene. This CDR3 has 14 residues. The CDR3 DNA is TGTGCAAGTCGCCACGGACAGTTCCCCTACGAGCAGTACTTC. Its protein is CASRHGQFPYEQYF.

The table lists this clonotype with a few counts. The CDR3 is CSASRQGGRETQYF. The CDR3 region has the DNA TGCAGTGCTAGTCGTCAGGGAGGCCGAGAGACCCAGTACTTC. This chain links TRBV20-1 with TRBJ2-5; D might be TRBD2 (6 bases). V was shortened by 3 bases and J by 4 bases, with 15 bases between the two germline ends. Germline CDR1 and CDR2: DFQATT and SNEGSKA (reference sequence). This CDR3 has 14 residues.

V gene TRBV2 combines with J gene TRBJ2-7; D is unresolved. Deletions cut 7 bases from V and 5 bases from J, with 18 bases between. This CDR3 is 14 amino acids long. Germline V gene lookup returns CDR1 SNHLY and CDR2 FYNNEI. The CDR3 spells CASKTRWAVNEQYF. The CDR3 DNA reads as TGTGCCAGCAAAACCCGGTGGGCTGTGAACGAGCAGTACTTC.

V gene TRBV5-1 combines with J gene TRBJ2-7, with 9 bases aligning to TRBD1. J gave up 1 base and V 2 bases, and 7 bases lay outside the gene matches. Germline CDR1 reads SGHRS; CDR2 reads YFSETQ. The CDR3 is 16 residues long. The CDR3 spells CASSFYSGQGSYEQYF. Here the CDR3 DNA reads TGCGCCAGCAGCTTTTACTCGGGACAGGGATCCTACGAGCAGTACTTC. The full variable domain, rest sourced from reference TRBV5-1 and TRBJ2-7, is KAGVTQTPRYLIKTRGQQVTLSCSPISGHRSVSWYQQTPGQGLQFLFEYFSETQRNKGNFPGRFSGRQFSNSRSEMNVSTLELGDSALYLCASSFYSGQGSYEQYFGPGTRLTVT.

The table lists this clonotype with a few counts. This chain joins TRBV12-3 or TRBV12-4 and TRBJ1-3; D may be TRBD1 (6 bases). CDR3 length: 15 amino acids. Deletions cut 6 bases from V and 3 bases from J, with 15 bases between. The CDR3 spells CASSSRGGGGNTIYF. CDR3 nucleotide sequence: TGTGCCAGCAGCTCGCGAGGGGGAGGTGGAAACACCATATATTTT.